This TCR beta chain was observed in a study of blood T cell repertoires in COVID-19. About the study: COVID-19 samples from acute and convalescent phases originated in the United States, Italy and Spain. Sample material is recorded as cDNA or gDNA derived from T cells, B-cell-depleted T cells, or PBMCs.

Deletions cut 3 bases from V and 0 bases from J, with 18 bases between. The germline V gene encodes CDR1 LNHNV and CDR2 YYDKDF (reference sequence). The CDR3 extends over 18 amino acids. Source study methods: Nucleated cell counts were estimated from reference gene primer amplification. TCRdb keeps only in-frame clones here, not all; method: immunoSEQ multiplex PCR. The DNA was the basis for D and trimming; V, J and clone size are from that table. The sample carries approximately 170,000 clones, 88% recorded once. This clonotype originated in a man between 60 and 75 years old with acute or convalescent COVID-19. Sequencing was carried out using peripheral blood. The chain has TRBV15 and TRBJ1-5, with unresolved D. The CDR3 sequence: CATSSHLDDYYSNQPQHF. The CDR3 coding sequence is TGTGCCACCAGCAGTCACCTTGACGACTACTATAGCAATCAGCCCCAGCATTTT.